This TCR beta chain was obtained from a study of human thymus T cells (dated by TCRdb to the early 2020s). A note on the overall study: The study used about eight infant thymus samples plus four related peripheral blood samples to characterize TCR alpha and beta repertoires. The cohort included several male and a couple of female infants, with donor ages spanning 7 to 244 days.

In regard to this clone: Its specific antigen is unknown. It has no much larger one-base neighbor in the sample; base qualities were not kept.

The immunoSEQ multiplex PCR assay was used to amplify the TCRB and TCRAD loci from a standardized amount of quality-controlled genomic DNA. The amplicons spanned the V(D)J region and were long enough to cover the CDR3 and allow V and J genes to be identified. The amplicons were sequenced on an Illumina platform via the commercial immunoSEQ service. In the authors' own workflow: Corrections for primer bias and sequencing errors followed previously described methods, while TCRAD and TCRB definitions were based on the IMGT database. Analysis of the repertoires was done with immunoSEQ Analyzer 3.0 and VDJTools and included basic statistics, V/J segment usage, diversity estimates, rarefaction and pairwise overlap. To estimate diversity, the Chao1, ChaoE, Efron-Thisted, Shannon and inverse Simpson indices were applied, and diversity was also estimated on datasets down-sampled to the smallest sample. Repertoire overlap was assessed by strict matching of CDR3 nucleotide sequence, V gene and J gene, and clustering was done by Jaccard-based multidimensional scaling. Imported from immuneACCESS, the table was reduced by TCRdb to in-frame sequences with V and J called. These copies leave out some clones; in studies compared against another copy, an unresolved V gene accounts for under half, and the cause of the remainder is not known. V, J and clone size were drawn from that table, and D and trimming were deduced from the DNA. The table for this sample lists roughly 86,000 clones; nearly 98% of them were counted only once. In total, the top ten clones hold roughly 0.031% of the sample.

The germline V end is reduced by 0 bases and the J end by 1 base; junction bases left unmatched: 17. According to the germline V gene, CDR1 reads SGHRS and CDR2 reads YFSETQ. Taken from cysteine to phenylalanine, the CDR3 has 20 residues. Of the read, only the CDR3 DNA is kept; its 60 bases are in frame from base 1. Thymus tissue was collected as surgical resects that were removed during corrective cardiac surgery. Donors were immunologically healthy infants undergoing open corrective cardiac surgery for congenital heart defects in Finland. Thymocytes were released mechanically from tissue and stored at -70 °C as pellets of roughly 9.5-31 million cells. Genomic DNA was extracted from frozen cell pellets with a QIAsymphony instrument. General conclusions and limits of the study: Biased V and J gene segment usage appeared to be present in both thymic and peripheral blood repertoires. Highly overlapping thymic TCR repertoires among unrelated individuals were reported in the related research. On average, roughly 740,000 unique TCRB clonotypes were obtained from thymus samples, compared with about 84,000 from blood samples.

This TCR was recovered from a boy less than two years old with a congenital heart defect but otherwise immunologically healthy. The V and J genes are TRBV5-1 and TRBJ2-7; TRBD2 aligns with 9 central bases. The specimen sequenced was thymus tissue. The nucleotide sequence reads as follows: TGCGCCAGCAGCTTGGAAGAGCGGGGGGCAACCTTAACCCTTTCCTACGAGCAGTACTTC. It is translated as CASSLEERGATLTLSYEQYF.